These 6 T cell receptor beta chains originate from one sample sequenced in a study of post-analysis software for immune sequencing data. Their antigens remain unidentified. TCR beta cDNA libraries included unique molecular identifiers. Each CDR3 protein is one row after TCRdb ran MiXCR on the PCR reads. The sample shows roughly 650,000 distinct CDR3 sequences, around 64% of them seen only once. Findings and limits, study-wide: Compared with controls, patients had more of five TRBV segments, including TRBV5-6, TRBV5-1 and TRBV20-1.

The sample comprised blood. The receptors stem from a girl aged 2-10 years with multiple sclerosis.

V usage is TRBV27 and J usage is TRBJ1-2; weak D call: TRBD1 (5 bases). V dropped 3 bases and J dropped 4 bases, with 9 bases sitting between them. Germline CDR1 is MNHEY and CDR2 is SMNVEV (reference sequence). The CDR3 is 13 amino acids. CDR3 bases: TGTGCCAGCAGTTTCGGAGGGACCTATGGCTACACCTTC. Amino acids: CASSFGGTYGYTF.

The CDR3 here is CSARGGGGPSNQPQHF. The CDR3 DNA is TGCAGTGCTAGAGGGGGGGGAGGGCCTAGCAATCAGCCCCAGCATTTT. The rearrangement joins TRBV20-1 to TRBJ1-5, with D maybe TRBD1 (5 bases). V lost 1 base, J lost 0 bases, and 13 bases lay in between. This CDR3 has 16 residues. Germline lookup yields CDR1 DFQATT and CDR2 SNEGSKA (reference sequence).

The rearrangement uses TRBV29-1 and TRBJ2-3; perhaps TRBD1 as D (6 bases). There are 13 residues in the CDR3. The ends were cut back, 3 bases at V and 2 bases at J, with 9 bases in the middle. Germline values: CDR1 SQVTM, CDR2 ANQGSEA. This CDR3 reads CSVDRDTTDTQYF. The CDR3 DNA is TGCAGCGTTGACCGGGACACCACAGATACGCAGTATTTT.

The chain recombines TRBV12-3 or TRBV12-4 with TRBJ2-4; D is ambiguous. The J call may be mistaken, given a closer DNA end match to TRBJ2-5. The CDR3 loop spans 13 amino acids. CDR3 in DNA: TGTGCCAGCAGCCGGAAGCCAGGAGAGACCCAGTACTTC. The encoded protein is CASSRKPGETQYF.

Details on this clonotype: A junction boundary mismatches the germline segment, possibly from a read error. The chain carries TRBV7-9 and TRBJ2-5; unclear D gene. The CDR3 extends over 12 amino acids. From germline, CDR1 is SEHNR and CDR2 FQNEAQ (reference sequence). The CDR3 coding sequence is TGTGCCAGCACCCCCGACCCGGAGACCCTGTACTTC. Encoded protein: CASTPDPETLYF.

This sequence joins TRBV27 and TRBJ2-3, with TRBD2 matching 8 bases. Germline CDR1 reads MNHEY; CDR2 reads SMNVEV (reference sequence). The J segment lost 4 bases and the V segment lost 6 bases, leaving 9 bases of the junction unmatched. CDR3 size: 15 residues. This chain's CDR3 is CASRSLGGAPDTQYF. Here the CDR3 DNA reads TGTGCCAGCAGATCCCTCGGGGGGGCCCCAGATACGCAGTATTTT.